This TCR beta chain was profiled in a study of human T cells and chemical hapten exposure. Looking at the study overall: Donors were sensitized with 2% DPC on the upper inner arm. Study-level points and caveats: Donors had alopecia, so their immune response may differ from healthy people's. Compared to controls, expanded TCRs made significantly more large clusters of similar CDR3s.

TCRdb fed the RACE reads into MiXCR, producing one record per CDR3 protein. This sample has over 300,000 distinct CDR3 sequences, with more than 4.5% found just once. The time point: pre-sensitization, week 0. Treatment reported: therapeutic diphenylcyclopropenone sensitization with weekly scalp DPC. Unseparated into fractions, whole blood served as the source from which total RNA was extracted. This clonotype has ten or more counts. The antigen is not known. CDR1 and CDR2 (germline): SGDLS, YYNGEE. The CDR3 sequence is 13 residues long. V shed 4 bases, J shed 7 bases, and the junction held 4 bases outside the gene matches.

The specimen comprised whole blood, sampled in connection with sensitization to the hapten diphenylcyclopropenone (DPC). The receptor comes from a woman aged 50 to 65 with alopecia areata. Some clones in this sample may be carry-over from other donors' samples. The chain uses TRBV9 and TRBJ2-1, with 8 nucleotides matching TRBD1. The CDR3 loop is CASSLGQGNEQFF. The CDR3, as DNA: TGTGCCAGCAGCTTAGGACAGGGTAATGAGCAGTTCTTC.